The rows below give T cell receptor beta chains drawn from one sample of a study of spatial heterogeneity in lung cancer. TCRdb re-called the 5' RACE reads with MiXCR, one entry per CDR3 protein. Of roughly 12,000 distinct CDR3 sequences listed, about 6.8% are singletons. Sequencing used lung tumor tissue, obtained at surgery. The origin of the receptors is a female donor with early-stage non-small cell lung cancer. Each CDR3 is given with its conserved first and last residue. A D gene is named only where the DNA matches it firmly. Size values are once, few and many counts, or a class for expanded clones, and some rows have none.

j_call d_call v_call clone_size cdr3_nt cdr3_aa
TRBJ1-1 - TRBV6-6 many TGTGCCAGCAGTTACTATGGGTTTCCGGGCCCTCTCCTTGAAGCTTTCTTT CASSYYGFPGPLLEAFF
TRBJ1-3 - TRBV27 many TGTGCCAGCAGTTTATACCCAGGTGGTGGAAACACCATATATTTT CASSLYPGGGNTIYF
TRBJ1-2 - TRBV6-6 medium-sized TGTGCCAGCAGGATCGGGGCCTCAGCTGGCTACACCTTC CASRIGASAGYTF
TRBJ2-1 TRBD2 TRBV2 medium-sized TGTGCCAGCAAAATCCAGCGGGAGTTCAATGAGCAGTTCTTC CASKIQREFNEQFF
TRBJ2-7 - TRBV20-1 many TGCAGTGCCCTGACGGTAAGCTCCTACGAGCAGTACTTC CSALTVSSYEQYF
TRBJ1-2 TRBD1 TRBV28 medium-sized TGTGCCAGCACCGACACGGCACAGGGGACCCATGGCTACACCTTC CASTDTAQGTHGYTF
TRBJ2-5 TRBD2 TRBV20-1 few TGCAGTGCTAGCAGGGGGGCAGCGGGGGGAGAGACCCAGTACTTC CSASRGAAGGETQYF
TRBJ2-3 TRBD2 TRBV18 medium-sized TGTGCCAGCTCACCACCGGGGGGGACAGATACGCAGTATTTT CASSPPGGTDTQYF
TRBJ2-6 - TRBV6-4 few TGTGCCAGCAGTGAAAGCGGCGGGGCCAACGTCCTGACTTTC CASSESGGANVLTF
TRBJ2-3 - TRBV20-1 medium-sized TGCAGTGCTAGCGGAACCGATACGCAGTATTTT CSASGTDTQYF
TRBJ1-4 TRBD1 TRBV12-3/TRBV12-4 - TGTGCCAGCAGTTTAGCGGCCGGGACAGCTAATGAAAAACTGTTTTTT CASSLAAGTANEKLFF
TRBJ2-7 TRBD2 TRBV28 medium-sized TGTGCCAGCAGTTCCCCGGCGGGAGCATACGAGCAGTACTTC CASSSPAGAYEQYF
TRBJ2-7 - TRBV25-1 medium-sized TGTGCCAGCAGTTTTTCGGGCGGGACCTACGAGCAGTACTTC CASSFSGGTYEQYF
TRBJ1-4 TRBD1 TRBV5-5 many TGTGCCAGCAGCTTTACGGACAGGGATGGAGCTAATGAAAAACTGTTTTTT CASSFTDRDGANEKLFF
TRBJ1-6 - TRBV6-6 medium-sized TGTGCCAGCATTCCGGCGACGGGTTCACCCCTCCACTTT CASIPATGSPLHF
TRBJ2-2 - TRBV5-6 medium-sized TGTGCCAGCAGCGTGACAGTAACCGGGGAGCTGTTTTTT CASSVTVTGELFF